Each of the 27 T cell receptor beta chains below was sequenced from the same sample in a study of T-cell memory formation after mild COVID-19 (dated by TCRdb to the early 2020s). To prepare the library, 5' RACE was applied. TCRdb lists the instrument as Illumina NovaSeq 6000. Through fastp at Q25 and MiXCR, TCRdb rebuilt clones from the public reads, retaining in-frame beta chains. When rows share a CDR3 protein, they turn into one entry using the most common DNA and genes. The sample includes roughly 220,000 distinct CDR3 sequences, with approximately 10% observed a single time. Around 3.4% of the sample is taken by the ten largest. Input material: PBMCs or a T cell subset sorted from them (not recorded which). These receptors originate from a man between 18 and 35 years old who had mild COVID-19 (a few samples of this study predate the infection). The sample titles of this study are shuffled in the database, so cell type and time point are left out; the donor was told from shared clones.

The chain has TRBV5-1 and TRBJ2-3, with D unclear. V lost 4 bases to trimming and J lost 1 base, with 10 bases between them. The CDR3 consists of 14 residues. Germline V gene lookup returns CDR1 SGHRS and CDR2 YFSETQ. The CDR3 reads CASSVGPGTDTQYF. DNA of the CDR3: TGCGCCAGCAGCGTGGGCCCCGGCACAGATACGCAGTATTTT.

In its sample, this clonotype was seen many times. The chain carries TRBV7-3 and TRBJ1-5, with 9 nucleotides matching TRBD1. V lost 5 bases to trimming and J lost 8 bases; unmatched junction nucleotides: 7. This CDR3 contains 14 residues. Germline V CDR1 and CDR2: SGHTA, FQGTGA. The CDR3 loop is CASSRTGGEEPQHF. Here the CDR3 DNA reads TGTGCCAGCAGCCGAACAGGGGGCGAAGAGCCCCAGCATTTT. Filled out from reference TRBV7-3 and TRBJ1-5, the complete variable domain reads GAGVSQTPSNKVTEKGKYVELRCDPISGHTALYWYRQSLGQGPEFLIYFQGTGAADDSGLPNDRFFAVRPEGSVSTLKIQRTERGDSAVYLCASSRTGGEEPQHFGDGTRLSIL.

This sequence joins TRBV10-3 and TRBJ2-3, with 7 bases identical to TRBD1. CDR1 and CDR2 from the germline V gene are ENHRY and SYGVKD. CDR3 length: 18 residues. V dropped 3 bases and J dropped 4; count of bases not matched to a gene: 16. This CDR3 reads CAISDRRDSFRSPDTQYF. CDR3 bases: TGTGCCATCAGTGACAGAAGGGACAGCTTCCGGTCCCCAGATACGCAGTATTTT.

This clonotype has just a few counts. The CDR3 DNA sequence: TGTGCCAGCAGAAACCCGGGACAGAACTATGGCTACACCTTC. It codes for CASRNPGQNYGYTF. The gene calls are TRBV6-5 and TRBJ1-2; 7 nucleotides align to TRBD1. The CDR3 is 14 amino acids. Germline lookup yields CDR1 MNHEY and CDR2 SVGAGI. V trimming: 6 bases; J trimming: 2 bases; junction bases outside the gene matches: 6.

This chain links TRBV4-3 with TRBJ1-1; TRBD1 aligns across 11 bases. The CDR3 totals 13 residues. Germline V CDR1 and CDR2: LGHNA, YSLEER. The junction had 5 bases not matched to a gene; V was cut back by 4 bases and J by 10 bases. Written as DNA, the CDR3 is TGCGCCAGCAGCCCCGGACAGGGGGCAGGAGCTTTCTTT. Its protein product is CASSPGQGAGAFF.

This clonotype was found many times. The rearrangement links TRBV7-2 to TRBJ2-5; the match to TRBD2 covers 8 bases. The J segment lost 5 bases and the V segment lost 1 base, leaving 3 bases of the junction unmatched. CDR3 size: 14 residues. CDR1 SGHTA and CDR2 FQGNSA come from the germline V gene. In DNA, the CDR3 is TGTGCCAGCAGCTTAGGACTAGCGAGGGAGACCCAGTACTTC. Translated: CASSLGLARETQYF.

J is TRBJ2-3 and V is TRBV3-1; D might be TRBD2 (6 bases). The CDR3 runs 13 residues. The germline V gene has CDR1 LGHDT and CDR2 YNNKEL (reference sequence). V was trimmed by 3 bases and J by 2 bases, leaving 6 bases between them. The CDR3 coding sequence is TGTGCCAGCAGCCAGGGACTCACAGATACGCAGTATTTT. Amino acids: CASSQGLTDTQYF.

This chain joins TRBV3-1 and TRBJ1-1; no reliable D call. There are 13 residues in the CDR3. Germline loops: CDR1 LGHDT, CDR2 YNNKEL (reference sequence). V gave up 1 base and J gave up 1 base, with 4 bases separating them. CDR3 region: CASSQVRNTEAFF. In nucleotides, the CDR3 is TGTGCCAGCAGCCAAGTACGGAACACTGAAGCTTTCTTT.

The chain has TRBV24-1 and TRBJ1-5; D is unresolved. Looked up from germline, CDR1 is KGHDR and CDR2 is SFDVKD. V was cut by 3 bases and J by 0 bases, with 5 bases left in between. The CDR3 loop spans 14 amino acids. The CDR3 bases are TGTGCCACCAGTGATATGATTAGCAATCAGCCCCAGCATTTT. This codes for CATSDMISNQPQHF.

This clonotype turned up a few times. The CDR3 is CASSIESISGELFF. In DNA form, the CDR3 reads TGTGCCAGTAGTATAGAATCAATTTCCGGGGAGCTGTTTTTT. This chain links TRBV19 with TRBJ2-2; D not resolved. Trimming took off 0 bases at V and 6 bases at J, with 8 bases between the two ends. The CDR3 has 14 amino acids. Germline CDR1 reads LNHDA; CDR2 reads SQIVND (reference sequence).

The chain recombines TRBV25-1 with TRBJ1-6, with 7 bases identical to TRBD1. From germline, CDR1 is MGHDK and CDR2 SYGVNS. Trimming at V came to 2 bases and at J to 8 bases, leaving 9 bases not matched to a gene. This CDR3 is built from 16 residues. CDR3 loop: CASSEQGGQRDSPLHF. In DNA form, the CDR3 reads TGTGCCAGCAGTGAACAGGGGGGACAGAGAGATTCACCCCTCCACTTT.

At least ten counts were recorded for this clonotype. The chain recombines TRBV5-1 with TRBJ2-5; either TRBD1 or TRBD2 may fit D (6 bases each). The CDR3 sequence is 14 residues long. Trimming took 2 bases from V and 4 from J, leaving 12 bases between them. CDR1 and CDR2 (germline): SGHRS, YFSETQ. This CDR3 is CASSFFGGRETQYF. The CDR3 nucleotides are TGCGCCAGCAGCTTTTTCGGGGGCCGAGAGACCCAGTACTTC.

V and J are TRBV7-9 and TRBJ1-2; D ambiguous. With 5 bases removed from V and 7 bases from J, the gap between germline ends came to 14 bases. Looked up from germline, CDR1 is SEHNR and CDR2 is FQNEAQ (reference sequence). This CDR3 comprises 13 residues. CDR3 coding DNA: TGTGCCAGCAGCCGCCCCGGATCGGCTGGCTACACCTTC. Protein sequence: CASSRPGSAGYTF. The full variable domain, completed using reference TRBV7-9 and TRBJ1-2, is DTGVSQNPRHKITKRGQNVTFRCDPISEHNRLYWYRQTLGQGPEFLTYFQNEAQLEKSRLLSDRFSAERPKGSFSTLEIQRTEQGDSAMYLCASSRPGSAGYTFGSGTRLTVV.

The chain joins TRBV6-6 to TRBJ2-2; 8 bases agree with TRBD1. CDR1 is MNHNY, CDR2 SVGAGI, per germline (reference sequence). CDR3 length: 16 residues. Germline trimming cut 6 bases from V and 1 base from J; bases unmatched to any gene: 7. The CDR3: CASRTSGTGNTGELFF. The CDR3 DNA is TGTGCCAGCAGGACTTCCGGGACAGGGAACACCGGGGAGCTGTTTTTT.

This clonotype was counted between two and nine times. The chain uses TRBV7-2 and TRBJ2-2; TRBD1 or TRBD2 may be the D gene (5 bases each). This CDR3 has 12 amino acids. The V gene lost 5 bases and the J gene lost 7 bases, with 8 bases spanning the gap. In germline, CDR1 is SGHTA, CDR2 FQGNSA. The CDR3 region is CASSRDVGELFF. The CDR3 nucleotides read TGTGCCAGCAGCAGGGACGTCGGGGAGCTGTTTTTT.

This chain links TRBV6-5 with TRBJ1-5; TRBD1 is a possible D gene (6 bases). Germline V lookup: CDR1 MNHEY, CDR2 SVGAGI. V was shortened by 5 bases and J by 1 base, with 12 bases between the two germline ends. The CDR3 totals 15 residues. This chain's CDR3 is CASSPDRLSNQPQHF. DNA for the CDR3: TGTGCCAGCAGTCCCGACAGGTTGAGCAATCAGCCCCAGCATTTT.

This clonotype has just a few counts. The chain combines TRBV2 with TRBJ1-1; D gene ambiguous. Trimming shortened V by 5 bases and J by 0 bases, and 10 bases separated the two germline ends. Germline V gene sequence: CDR1 SNHLY, CDR2 FYNNEI. This CDR3 has 14 residues. The CDR3 DNA is TGTGCCAGCAGTACGACACGGATGAACACTGAAGCTTTCTTT. Translating gives CASSTTRMNTEAFF.

This chain connects TRBV7-9 to TRBJ2-3; D tentatively reads TRBD1 or TRBD2 (6 bases each). Germline V gene sequence: CDR1 SEHNR, CDR2 FQNEAQ (reference sequence). The CDR3 is made up of 14 amino acids. In DNA form, the CDR3 reads TGTGCTCTACCCCGGGGGCCTGTCACAGATACGCAGTATTTT. Its protein is CALPRGPVTDTQYF.

A few counts support this clonotype. The genes are TRBV18 and TRBJ1-2, with TRBD1 matching over 9 bases. The CDR3 has 14 amino acids. Germline V CDR1 and CDR2: KGHSH, LQKENI. After removal of 6 bases from V and 7 bases from J, the junction contained 9 bases not matched to a gene. CDR3 amino acids: CASSPGQGGVGYTF. Here the CDR3 DNA reads TGTGCCAGCTCGCCGGGACAGGGCGGTGTTGGCTACACCTTC. Drawing the rest from reference TRBV18 and TRBJ1-2, the complete variable domain is NAGVMQNPRHLVRRRGQEARLRCSPMKGHSHVYWYRQLPEEGLKFMVYLQKENIIDESGMPKERFSAEFPKEGPSILRIQQVVRGDSAAYFCASSPGQGGVGYTFGSGTRLTVV.

There are many counts of this clonotype. The chain employs TRBV6-5 and TRBJ2-3, with D perhaps matching TRBD1 (5 bases). V shed 2 bases and J shed 2 bases, with 8 bases lying between them. Germline V gene sequence: CDR1 MNHEY, CDR2 SVGAGI. There are 14 residues in the CDR3. CDR3 nucleotides: TGTGCCAGCAGTTACACCAGGGTCACAGATACGCAGTATTTT. Amino acid sequence: CASSYTRVTDTQYF.

V gene TRBV10-3 combines with J gene TRBJ1-3, with a weak D call TRBD1 (5 bases). V gave up 8 bases and J gave up 3 bases, with 29 bases separating them. Looked up from germline, CDR1 is ENHRY and CDR2 is SYGVKD. The CDR3 is 19 amino acids. The CDR3 bases are TGTGCCATCGGGACCCAAGACGGGCCGGGCTACGGGGGTGGAAACACCATATATTTT. It yields the protein CAIGTQDGPGYGGGNTIYF.

V and J are TRBV2 and TRBJ2-5, with D possibly TRBD1 on 6 matching bases. Per the germline V gene, CDR1 is SNHLY and CDR2 is FYNNEI. The CDR3 covers 14 residues. The V end lost 2 bases, the J end lost 1 base, and 8 bases lay between the germline ends. The CDR3 spells CASSESTGQETQYF. The CDR3 DNA reads as TGTGCCAGCAGTGAATCGACAGGCCAAGAGACCCAGTACTTC.

This clonotype was detected a few times. The rearrangement joins TRBV20-1 to TRBJ1-1; D is undetermined. Trimming took off 6 bases at V and 11 bases at J, with 13 bases between the two ends. Looked up from germline, CDR1 is DFQATT and CDR2 is SNEGSKA (reference sequence). This CDR3 contains 10 residues. The CDR3 sequence is CSATTVDAFF. The DNA of the CDR3 is TGCAGTGCCACGACGGTTGATGCTTTCTTT.

At least ten counts were recorded for this clonotype. V gene TRBV9 combines with J gene TRBJ2-3; D is unresolved. CDR1 and CDR2 from the germline V gene are SGDLS and YYNGEE. V shed 0 bases and J shed 0 bases, with 11 bases lying between them. This CDR3 contains 16 residues. The CDR3 sequence is CASSVAPAFSTDTQYF. In DNA, the CDR3 is TGTGCCAGCAGCGTAGCCCCAGCGTTTAGCACAGATACGCAGTATTTT.

This clonotype was recorded a few times. This chain links TRBV7-3 with TRBJ2-3; 9 nucleotides match TRBD2. V was clipped by 6 bases and J by 4 bases; unmatched bases: 5. This CDR3 comprises 14 residues. Germline V gene sequence: CDR1 SGHTA, CDR2 FQGTGA. This chain's CDR3 is CASRAGTSPDTQYF. CDR3 in DNA: TGTGCCAGCAGGGCCGGGACTAGCCCAGATACGCAGTATTTT. The whole variable domain, filled in from reference TRBV7-3 and TRBJ2-3, reads GAGVSQTPSNKVTEKGKYVELRCDPISGHTALYWYRQSLGQGPEFLIYFQGTGAADDSGLPNDRFFAVRPEGSVSTLKIQRTERGDSAVYLCASRAGTSPDTQYFGPGTRLTVL.

There are a few counts of this clonotype. This rearrangement joins TRBV27 to TRBJ2-5; TRBD2 aligns across 16 bases. Per germline, CDR1 MNHEY and CDR2 SMNVEV (reference sequence). The J segment lost 6 bases and the V segment lost 6 bases, leaving 13 bases of the junction unmatched. The CDR3 loop spans 18 amino acids. The CDR3 DNA sequence: TGTGCCAGCAGCCCGCAGGGACTAGCGGGGGGGTATGTTAAGACCCAGTACTTC. Its translation: CASSPQGLAGGYVKTQYF.

The rearrangement uses TRBV10-3 and TRBJ2-7; 7 bases agree with TRBD1. Germline V gives CDR1 ENHRY, CDR2 SYGVKD. V was pared by 10 bases and J by 1 base, with 10 bases of the junction left unmatched. There are 14 residues in the CDR3. The CDR3: CATLRDSTSYEQYF. CDR3 coding DNA: TGTGCCACCCTCCGGGACAGTACATCCTACGAGCAGTACTTC.